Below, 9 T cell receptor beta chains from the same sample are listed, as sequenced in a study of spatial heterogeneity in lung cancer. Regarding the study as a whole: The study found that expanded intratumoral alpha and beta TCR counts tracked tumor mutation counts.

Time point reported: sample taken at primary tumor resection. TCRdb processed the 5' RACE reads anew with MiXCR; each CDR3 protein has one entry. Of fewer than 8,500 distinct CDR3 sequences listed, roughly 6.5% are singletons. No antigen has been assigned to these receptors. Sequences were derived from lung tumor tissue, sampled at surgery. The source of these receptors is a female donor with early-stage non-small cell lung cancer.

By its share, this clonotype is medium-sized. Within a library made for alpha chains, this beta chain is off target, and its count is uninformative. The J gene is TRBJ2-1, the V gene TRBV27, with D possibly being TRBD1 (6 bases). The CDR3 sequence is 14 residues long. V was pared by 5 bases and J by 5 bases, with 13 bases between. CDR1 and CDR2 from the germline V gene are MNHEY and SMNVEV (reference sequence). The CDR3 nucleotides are TGTGCCAGCAGTCCCTTGGGGGCCCACAATGAGCAGTTCTTC. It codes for CASSPLGAHNEQFF.

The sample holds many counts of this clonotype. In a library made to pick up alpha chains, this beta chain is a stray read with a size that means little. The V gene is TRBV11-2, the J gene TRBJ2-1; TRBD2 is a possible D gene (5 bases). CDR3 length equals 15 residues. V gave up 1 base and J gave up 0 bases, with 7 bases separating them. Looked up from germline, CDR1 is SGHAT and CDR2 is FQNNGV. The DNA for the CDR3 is TGTGCCAGCAGCTTAGGTGCGGGCTCCTACAATGAGCAGTTCTTC. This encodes CASSLGAGSYNEQFF. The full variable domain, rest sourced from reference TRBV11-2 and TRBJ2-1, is EAGVAQSPRYKIIEKRQSVAFWCNPISGHATLYWYQQILGQGPKLLIQFQNNGVVDDSQLPKDRFSAERLKGVDSTLKIQPAKLEDSAVYLCASSLGAGSYNEQFFGPGTRLTVL.

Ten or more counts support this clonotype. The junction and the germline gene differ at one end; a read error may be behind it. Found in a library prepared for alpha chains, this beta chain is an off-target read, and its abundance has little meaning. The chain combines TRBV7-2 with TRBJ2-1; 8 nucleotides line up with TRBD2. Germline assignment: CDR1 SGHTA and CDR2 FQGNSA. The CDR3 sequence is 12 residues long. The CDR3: CASSFGPGGPIF. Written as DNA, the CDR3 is TGTGCCAGCAGCTTCGGTCCGGGAGGGCCTATCTTC.

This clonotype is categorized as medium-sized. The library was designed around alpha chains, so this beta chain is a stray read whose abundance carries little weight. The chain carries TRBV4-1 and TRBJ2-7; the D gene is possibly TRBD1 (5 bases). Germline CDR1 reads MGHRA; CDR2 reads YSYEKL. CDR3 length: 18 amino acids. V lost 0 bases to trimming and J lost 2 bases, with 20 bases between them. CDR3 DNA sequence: TGCGCCAGCAGCCAAGACAAGAGTTCGGACACCTGGACCTACGAGCAGTACTTC. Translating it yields CASSQDKSSDTWTYEQYF.

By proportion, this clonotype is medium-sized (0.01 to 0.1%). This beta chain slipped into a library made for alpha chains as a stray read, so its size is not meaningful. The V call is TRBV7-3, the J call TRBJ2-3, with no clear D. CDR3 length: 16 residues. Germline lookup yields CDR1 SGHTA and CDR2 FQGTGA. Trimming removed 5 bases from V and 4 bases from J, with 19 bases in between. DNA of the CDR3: TGTGCCAGCAGCCCCGGAGAACCCTCCAGCGCAGATACGCAGTATTTT. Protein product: CASSPGEPSSADTQYF.

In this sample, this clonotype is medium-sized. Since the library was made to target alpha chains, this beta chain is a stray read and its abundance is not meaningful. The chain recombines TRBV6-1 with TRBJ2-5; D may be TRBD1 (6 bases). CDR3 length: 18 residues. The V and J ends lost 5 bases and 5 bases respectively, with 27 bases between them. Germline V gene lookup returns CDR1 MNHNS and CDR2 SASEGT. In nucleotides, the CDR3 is TGTGCCAGCAGTCAGCGACGCCGGGACATAGGAGGAGCGGAGACCCAGTACTTC. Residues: CASSQRRRDIGGAETQYF.

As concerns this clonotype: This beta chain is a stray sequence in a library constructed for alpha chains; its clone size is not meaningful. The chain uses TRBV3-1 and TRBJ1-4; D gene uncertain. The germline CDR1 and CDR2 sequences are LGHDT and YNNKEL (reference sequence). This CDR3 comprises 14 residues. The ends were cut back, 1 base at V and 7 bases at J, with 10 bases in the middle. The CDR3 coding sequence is TGTGCCAGCAGCCAAGGAGCGGGGATTGAAAAACTGTTTTTT. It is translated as CASSQGAGIEKLFF.

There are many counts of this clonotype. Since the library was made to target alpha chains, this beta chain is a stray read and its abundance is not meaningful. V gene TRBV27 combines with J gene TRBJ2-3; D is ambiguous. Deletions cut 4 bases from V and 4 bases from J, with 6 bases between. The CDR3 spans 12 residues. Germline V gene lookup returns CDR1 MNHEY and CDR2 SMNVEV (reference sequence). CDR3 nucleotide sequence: TGTGCCAGCAGTTCGATATCAGATACGCAGTATTTT. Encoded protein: CASSSISDTQYF.

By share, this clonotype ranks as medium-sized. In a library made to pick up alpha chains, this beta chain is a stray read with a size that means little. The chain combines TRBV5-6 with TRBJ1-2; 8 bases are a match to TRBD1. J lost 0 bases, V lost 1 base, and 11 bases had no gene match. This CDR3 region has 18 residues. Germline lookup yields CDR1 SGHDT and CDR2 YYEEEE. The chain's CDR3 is CASSLLSGTGDSNYGYTF. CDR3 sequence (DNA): TGTGCCAGCAGCTTGCTTTCCGGGACAGGCGATTCTAACTATGGCTACACCTTC.